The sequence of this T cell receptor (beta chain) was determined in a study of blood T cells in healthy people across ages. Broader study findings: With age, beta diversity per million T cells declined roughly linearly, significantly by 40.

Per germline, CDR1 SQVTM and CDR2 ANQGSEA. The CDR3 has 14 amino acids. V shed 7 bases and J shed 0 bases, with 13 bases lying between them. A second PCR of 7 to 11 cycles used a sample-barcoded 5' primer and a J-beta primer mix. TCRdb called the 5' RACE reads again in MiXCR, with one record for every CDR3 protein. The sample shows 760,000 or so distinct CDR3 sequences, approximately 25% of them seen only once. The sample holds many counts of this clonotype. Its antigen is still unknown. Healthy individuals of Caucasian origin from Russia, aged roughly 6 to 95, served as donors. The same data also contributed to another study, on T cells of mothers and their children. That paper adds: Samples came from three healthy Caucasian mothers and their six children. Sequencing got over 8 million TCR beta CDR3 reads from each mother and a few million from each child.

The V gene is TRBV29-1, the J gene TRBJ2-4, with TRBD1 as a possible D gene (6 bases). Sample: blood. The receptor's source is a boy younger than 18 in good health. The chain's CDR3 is CSAAYRVAKNIQYF. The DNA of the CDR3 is TGCAGCGCCGCGTACAGGGTAGCCAAAAACATTCAGTACTTC.